This T cell receptor beta chain was documented in a study of prognosis after radiotherapy for stage I lung cancer. Study as a whole: As radiotherapy, SBRT was administered in 3 to 5 fractions with a biologically effective dose of at least 100 Gy. A median of around 7 months after radiotherapy, distant metastases were seen in a handful of patients, while no significant progression was shown by 15.

On this clonotype: Its specificity is not known.

V was pared by 4 bases and J by 8 bases, with 9 bases of the junction left unmatched. From germline, CDR1 is DFQATT and CDR2 SNEGSKA (reference sequence). This CDR3 has 15 amino acids. Notes on the study in general: With medians of roughly 10,000 versus 7,000, unique TCR clone counts fell after stereotactic body radiation therapy.

Two-round multiplex PCR, the amplification method, yielded TCR beta CDR3 from genomic DNA. The first round of PCR was done with primers that matched each TRBV and TRBJ gene. In TCRdb, the multiplex PCR reads were re-called with MiXCR into one record per CDR3 protein. The table shows about 35,000 distinct CDR3 sequences, with approximately 36% occurring only once. The chain recombines TRBV20-1 with TRBJ1-6, with 9 bases lining up with TRBD1. The sequenced sample was PBMCs, obtained before or after stereotactic body radiation therapy (not recorded which). This TCR came from a donor over 45 with non-small cell lung cancer. The CDR3 region is CSATSRTGVYSPLHF. DNA of the CDR3: TGCAGTGCTACTTCCAGGACAGGGGTATATTCACCCCTCCACTTT.